This TCR beta chain was profiled in a study of blood T cell repertoires in COVID-19. The ends lost 2 bases at V and 2 bases at J; junction bases unmatched: 5. The CDR3 is 15 amino acids. Germline values: CDR1 MDHEN, CDR2 SYDVKM. TCRdb keeps only in-frame clones here, not all; method: immunoSEQ multiplex PCR. The table records some 150,000 clones, 70% to 90% of them present only once. V and J are TRBV28 and TRBJ1-2; 7 bases are shared with TRBD1. The source of this sequence is a woman aged 80 or over in a cohort sampled during active or convalescent COVID-19. What was sequenced was peripheral blood. CDR3 sequence (DNA): TGTGCCAGCAGTTTACCTGGACAGGTAAACTATGGCTACACCTTC. Protein product: CASSLPGQVNYGYTF.